Below, 20 T cell receptor beta chains from the same sample are listed, as sequenced in a study of blood T cells in healthy people across ages. Primed by a sample-barcoded 5' primer and a J-beta primer mix, a second PCR proceeded for 7 to 11 cycles. TCRdb processed the 5' RACE reads anew with MiXCR; each CDR3 protein has one entry. Among hundreds of thousands of distinct CDR3 sequences listed, about 42% were seen once. Material for sequencing was blood. These receptors all come from a man in his sixties in good health.

This clonotype was recorded once. V and J are TRBV2 and TRBJ2-3; unclear D gene. Looked up from germline, CDR1 is SNHLY and CDR2 is FYNNEI. The V and J ends lost 4 bases and 6 bases respectively, with 8 bases between them. The length of the CDR3 is 12 residues. CDR3 residues: CASSVESDTQYF. CDR3 DNA sequence: TGTGCCAGCAGTGTTGAGTCGGATACGCAGTATTTT. Looking up the rest from reference TRBV2 and TRBJ2-3 gives the full variable domain: EPEVTQTPSHQVTQMGQEVILRCVPISNHLYFYWYRQILGQKVEFLVSFYNNEISEKSEIFDDQFSVERPDGSNFTLKIRSTKLEDSAMYFCASSVESDTQYFGPGTRLTVL.

The V and J genes are TRBV20-1 and TRBJ1-1; D is possibly TRBD1 (5 bases). CDR1 and CDR2 from the germline V gene are DFQATT and SNEGSKA (reference sequence). Trimming cost V 0 bases and J 1 base, with 9 bases left between them. The CDR3 totals 14 residues. CDR3 protein: CSARDQGSNTEAFF. DNA of the CDR3: TGCAGTGCTAGAGATCAGGGCTCGAACACTGAAGCTTTCTTT.

This clonotype was seen only a few times. This chain connects TRBV5-4 to TRBJ2-4, with 7 nucleotides matching TRBD1. The V gene end was trimmed by 4 bases and the J gene end by 4 bases; junction bases not matched to a gene: 11. This CDR3 spans 16 amino acids. Per the germline V gene, CDR1 is SGHNT and CDR2 is YYREEE (reference sequence). The CDR3 sequence is CASSAARDRSKNIQYF. DNA of the CDR3: TGTGCCAGCAGCGCGGCCCGGGACAGATCTAAAAACATTCAGTACTTC.

This CDR3 reads CASSFPGTSAYEQYF. The CDR3 nucleotides are TGTGCCAGCAGTTTCCCCGGGACTAGCGCCTACGAGCAGTACTTC. The rearrangement joins TRBV28 to TRBJ2-7; the match to TRBD2 covers 10 bases. The junction had 4 bases not matched to a gene; V was cut back by 3 bases and J by 2 bases. CDR3 length: 15 residues. Germline V gene lookup returns CDR1 MDHEN and CDR2 SYDVKM.

There are many counts of this clonotype. The chain combines TRBV29-1 with TRBJ2-6; no clear D gene. The CDR3 covers 14 residues. Germline CDR1 is SQVTM and CDR2 is ANQGSEA. Trimming cost V 4 bases and J 0 bases, with 7 bases left between them. The CDR3 DNA reads TGCAGCGTTGGGCAAAGCTCTGGGGCCAACGTCCTGACTTTC. This gives the protein CSVGQSSGANVLTF. Together with reference TRBV29-1 and TRBJ2-6, the CDR3 gives the full variable domain: SAVISQKPSRDICQRGTSLTIQCQVDSQVTMMFWYRQQPGQSLTLIATANQGSEATYESGFVIDKFPISRPNLTFSTLTVSNMSPEDSSIYLCSVGQSSGANVLTFGAGSRLTVL.

This clonotype was seen only a few times. The chain recombines TRBV20-1 with TRBJ2-7; 8 bases line up with TRBD1. Germline assignment: CDR1 DFQATT and CDR2 SNEGSKA (reference sequence). V dropped 4 bases and J dropped 4; count of bases not matched to a gene: 6. CDR3 length: 13 residues. The CDR3: CSAIGTGYYEQYF. CDR3 in DNA: TGCAGTGCTATCGGGACAGGTTATTACGAGCAGTACTTC.

This clonotype was detected only a few times. The chain links TRBV2 to TRBJ2-1, with D perhaps assigned TRBD1 or TRBD2 (5 bases each). V was trimmed by 8 bases and J by 2 bases, leaving 22 bases between them. This CDR3 has 17 residues. Germline V gene sequence: CDR1 SNHLY, CDR2 FYNNEI. This CDR3 is CASLVKDVGEPYNEQFF. The DNA for the CDR3 is TGTGCCAGCTTAGTGAAGGACGTAGGGGAGCCCTACAATGAGCAGTTCTTC.

This clonotype occurred a few times. The chain is built from TRBV6-2 or TRBV6-3 and TRBJ2-7; D is perhaps TRBD1 (6 bases). V was pared by 7 bases and J by 3 bases, with 13 bases between. Germline assignment: CDR1 MNHEY and CDR2 SVGEGT. The CDR3 consists of 13 residues. CDR3 in amino acids: CASINQQGYEQYF. For the CDR3, the DNA is TGTGCCAGCATCAATCAACAGGGCTACGAGCAGTACTTC.

This sequence joins TRBV4-1 and TRBJ2-3; 7 nucleotides line up with TRBD1. Germline V gene lookup returns CDR1 MGHRA and CDR2 YSYEKL. V gave up 1 base and J gave up 0 bases; unmatched junction bases: 10. This CDR3 spans 18 amino acids. CDR3 nucleotide sequence: TGCGCCAGCAGCCAAGTGGCCGGGACAGCCTCTAGCACAGATACGCAGTATTTT. Its protein is CASSQVAGTASSTDTQYF.

This sequence joins TRBV7-2 and TRBJ2-3; TRBD1 is a possible D gene (6 bases). Germline assignment: CDR1 SGHTA and CDR2 FQGNSA. This CDR3 has 13 amino acids. Trimming left V 5 bases short and J 3 bases short, with 9 bases between. CDR3 nucleotides: TGTGCCAGCAGCGTCGACAGGACAGATACGCAGTATTTT. Translation gives CASSVDRTDTQYF. Variable domain in full (rest from reference TRBV7-2 and TRBJ2-3): GAGVSQSPSNKVTEKGKDVELRCDPISGHTALYWYRQSLGQGLEFLIYFQGNSAPDKSGLPSDRFSAERTGGSVSTLTIQRTQQEDSAVYLCASSVDRTDTQYFGPGTRLTVL.

This clonotype has only a few counts. This sequence joins TRBV20-1 and TRBJ2-1, with TRBD1 identical over 10 bases. V shed 6 bases and J 2 bases; nucleotides not matched to a gene: 4. CDR3 length: 14 amino acids. CDR1 DFQATT and CDR2 SNEGSKA come from the germline V gene (reference sequence). CDR3 protein: CSASGQGAYNEQFF. The CDR3 nucleotides read TGCAGTGCCTCCGGACAGGGGGCCTACAATGAGCAGTTCTTC.

The gene calls are TRBV20-1 and TRBJ2-1; TRBD2 agrees at 9 bases. The V gene end was trimmed by 6 bases and the J gene end by 4 bases; junction bases not matched to a gene: 10. Germline values: CDR1 DFQATT, CDR2 SNEGSKA (reference sequence). The CDR3 consists of 15 residues. The chain's CDR3 is CSARGKRGAYNEQFF. For the CDR3, the DNA is TGCAGTGCCCGAGGCAAGCGGGGGGCTTACAATGAGCAGTTCTTC.

This clonotype was counted a few times. The rearrangement links TRBV12-3 or TRBV12-4 to TRBJ2-1; 9 positions agree with TRBD2. J gave up 5 bases and V 3 bases, and 5 bases lay outside the gene matches. The CDR3 has 15 amino acids. The CDR3 is CASSFEAGGNNEQFF. For the CDR3, the DNA is TGTGCCAGCAGTTTCGAGGCGGGGGGGAACAATGAGCAGTTCTTC.

This clonotype was seen a handful of times. The chain has TRBV3-1 and TRBJ2-7, with 8 nucleotides matching TRBD2. Germline V CDR1 and CDR2: LGHDT, YNNKEL (reference sequence). The CDR3 runs to 15 residues. The V gene end was trimmed by 1 base and the J gene end by 4 bases; junction bases not matched to a gene: 6. CDR3 protein: CASSQAIGGVYEQYF. CDR3 in DNA: TGTGCCAGCAGCCAAGCTATCGGGGGGGTATACGAGCAGTACTTC.

The CDR3 nucleotides are TGTGCCAGCAGCGTAGGGCAGAATTCACCCCTCCACTTT. This sequence encodes CASSVGQNSPLHF. This chain connects TRBV9 to TRBJ1-6, with D hard to call. Germline lookup yields CDR1 SGDLS and CDR2 YYNGEE. V was clipped by 0 bases and J by 7 bases, with 5 bases between them. CDR3 size: 13 residues.

The V and J genes are TRBV20-1 and TRBJ2-1, with TRBD2 matching over 8 bases. Germline V lookup: CDR1 DFQATT, CDR2 SNEGSKA (reference sequence). V shed 4 bases, J shed 8 bases, and the junction held 7 bases outside the gene matches. CDR3 length: 13 amino acids. CDR3 sequence: CSAIAGGSDEQFF. In DNA, the CDR3 is TGCAGTGCTATTGCGGGGGGCAGCGATGAGCAGTTCTTC.

This clonotype showed up just once. This chain joins TRBV10-3 and TRBJ2-3; D tentatively reads TRBD1 or TRBD2 (6 bases each). Germline V gives CDR1 ENHRY, CDR2 SYGVKD. V lost 4 bases to trimming and J lost 2 bases, with 10 bases between them. This CDR3 has 14 amino acids. The CDR3 here is CAISVEGVTDTQYF. For the CDR3, the DNA is TGTGCCATCAGTGTGGAGGGGGTCACAGATACGCAGTATTTT.

The chain employs TRBV20-1 and TRBJ2-1; no firm D call. Germline assignment: CDR1 DFQATT and CDR2 SNEGSKA (reference sequence). The CDR3 loop spans 15 amino acids. The V gene lost 3 bases and the J gene lost 7 bases, with 19 bases spanning the gap. In DNA, the CDR3 is TGCAGTGCTAGGTCCCAATTAGGGTGGCTTAATGAGCAGTTCTTC. It specifies CSARSQLGWLNEQFF.

This clonotype turned up a few times. The chain links TRBV3-1 to TRBJ2-5; D is undetermined. Germline V lookup: CDR1 LGHDT, CDR2 YNNKEL (reference sequence). Trimming removed 0 bases from V and 7 bases from J, with 6 bases in between. The CDR3 contains 12 residues. The CDR3 here is CASSQDLRTQYF. CDR3 coding DNA: TGTGCCAGCAGCCAAGACCTGCGGACCCAGTACTTC.

The chain uses TRBV4-1 and TRBJ1-1; 7 nucleotides agree with TRBD1. This CDR3 has 16 amino acids. Germline V CDR1 and CDR2: MGHRA, YSYEKL. V lost 3 bases, J lost 0 bases, and 7 bases stayed unmatched. DNA of the CDR3: TGCGCCAGCAGCCAGCCAGGGGGAGAATTGAACACTGAAGCTTTCTTT. This encodes CASSQPGGELNTEAFF.